One and the same sample provided the 27 T cell receptor beta chains below, sequenced in a study of cytomegalovirus exposure and HLA in healthy donors. With 60 Vbeta and 13 Jbeta primers, the PCR was carried out. Using immunoSEQ multiplex PCR, the repertoire was profiled, and TCRdb retains in-frame clones only, with some absent. The sample shows around 87,000 clones, 65% to 85% of them seen only once. The sequenced material came from PBMCs. Source of these receptors: a girl under 10 years old in good health and CMV-seropositive.

The chain employs TRBV15 and TRBJ1-3; no reliable D call. This CDR3 has 14 amino acids. Deletions cut 7 bases from V and 3 bases from J, with 13 bases between. CDR1 and CDR2 (germline): LNHNV, YYDKDF (reference sequence). CDR3 residues: CATKSVPLGNTIYF. The DNA of the CDR3 is TGTGCCACCAAAAGTGTCCCACTTGGAAACACCATATATTTT.

The chain employs TRBV6-5 and TRBJ2-7, with D maybe TRBD2 (6 bases). Trimming took off 5 bases at V and 12 bases at J, with 20 bases between the two ends. This CDR3 has 13 amino acids. CDR1 and CDR2 from the germline V gene are MNHEY and SVGAGI. The CDR3 loop reads CASSPAGTRSGYF. CDR3 nucleotides: TGTGCCAGCAGTCCTGCGGGGACCCGCAGTGGGTACTTC.

The V and J genes are TRBV27 and TRBJ2-7; TRBD2 might be the D (5 bases). CDR1 and CDR2 from the germline V gene are MNHEY and SMNVEV (reference sequence). V shed 8 bases and J shed 2 bases, with 16 bases lying between them. The CDR3 is 14 residues long. The DNA for the CDR3 is TGTGCCAGCCGTAAGGAAGGGAGAGCCTACGAGCAGTACTTC. It is translated as CASRKEGRAYEQYF.

The chain carries TRBV6-6 and TRBJ1-2, with a tentative D call TRBD1 (6 bases). Trimming stripped 7 bases from V and 5 bases from J, with 20 bases between. This CDR3 contains 15 residues. Germline V gene data show CDR1 as MNHNY and CDR2 as SVGAGI (reference sequence). CDR3 protein: CASTLAVDSLYGYTF. In DNA, the CDR3 is TGTGCCAGCACCCTCGCGGTGGACAGTCTTTATGGCTACACCTTC.

The chain combines TRBV6-1 with TRBJ1-2; 7 bases agree with TRBD1. The CDR3 runs 12 residues. CDR1 is MNHNS and CDR2 is SASEGT in the germline V gene. V lost 3 bases to trimming and J lost 8 bases; unmatched junction nucleotides: 3. CDR3 nucleotide sequence: TGTGCCAGCAGTGAGACAGGGTTAGGCTACACCTTC. This codes for CASSETGLGYTF.

About this clone itself: The same CDR3 is also encoded by other DNA sequences in this sample. The genes are TRBV6-1 and TRBJ1-5; D uncertain. V gave up 4 bases and J gave up 5 bases, with 12 bases separating them. Germline CDR1 reads MNHNS; CDR2 reads SASEGT. The CDR3 is made up of 14 amino acids. CDR3 amino acids: CASSARHVDQPQHF. CDR3 coding DNA: TGTGCCAGCAGTGCCAGACACGTCGATCAGCCCCAGCATTTT.

This chain links TRBV6-4 with TRBJ1-1; possible D gene TRBD1, 6 bases. Trimming left V 6 bases short and J 3 bases short, with 14 bases between. CDR3 length equals 14 residues. CDR1 and CDR2 (germline): MRHNA, SNTAGT. CDR3 nucleotide sequence: TGTGCCAGCAGGAGGATACAGGGCGACACTGAAGCTTTCTTT. Translating gives CASRRIQGDTEAFF.

V usage is TRBV28 and J usage is TRBJ2-1, with a tentative D call TRBD2 (6 bases). There are 11 residues in the CDR3. Germline CDR1 MDHEN, CDR2 SYDVKM. Trimming took 7 bases from V and 10 from J, leaving 11 bases between them. This CDR3 reads CASTPGGEQFF. CDR3 DNA: TGTGCCAGCACTCCCGGGGGAGAGCAGTTCTTC.

V is TRBV28 and J is TRBJ1-5; D is unresolved. Trimming stripped 4 bases from V and 7 bases from J, with 8 bases between. Germline CDR1 MDHEN, CDR2 SYDVKM. CDR3 length: 12 residues. The CDR3 nucleotides read TGTGCCAGCAGTTCGGGGAGACAGCCCCAGCATTTT. Translating it yields CASSSGRQPQHF.

The J gene is TRBJ1-1, the V gene TRBV9, with 7 nucleotides matching TRBD1. The junction had 5 bases not matched to a gene; V was cut back by 1 base and J by 5 bases. The CDR3 loop spans 14 amino acids. The germline V gene has CDR1 SGDLS and CDR2 YYNGEE. DNA for the CDR3: TGTGCCAGCAGCGTAAGACAGGGTAGTACTGAAGCTTTCTTT. Translated: CASSVRQGSTEAFF.

This clone was picked up one time. The chain recombines TRBV11-2 with TRBJ2-3, with 8 bases matching TRBD2. Trimming cost V 2 bases and J 3 bases; bases outside gene matches: 7. CDR3 length equals 16 residues. Germline assignment: CDR1 SGHAT and CDR2 FQNNGV. The CDR3 sequence is CASSLSAGVVTDTQYF. DNA for the CDR3: TGTGCCAGCAGCTTATCAGCGGGAGTGGTGACAGATACGCAGTATTTT.

In DNA form, the CDR3 reads TGTGCCAGCAGTGGCGGGAGTTACAATGAGCAGTTCTTC. Protein sequence: CASSGGSYNEQFF. V is TRBV6-1 and J is TRBJ2-1; 7 nucleotides align to TRBD2. The CDR3 is made up of 13 amino acids. Germline V gene data show CDR1 as MNHNS and CDR2 as SASEGT. V shed 4 bases, J shed 4 bases, and the junction held 1 base outside the gene matches.

V and J are TRBV30 and TRBJ2-3; D is undetermined. The CDR3 has 11 residues. Trimming cost V 0 bases and J 6 bases, with 4 bases left between them. The V gene's germline CDR1 is GTSNPN and CDR2 SVGIG (reference sequence). The CDR3 nucleotides read TGTGCCTGGAGTGTACTGGATACGCAGTATTTT. Residues: CAWSVLDTQYF. The whole variable domain, remainder taken from reference TRBV30 and TRBJ2-3, is SQTIHQWPATLVQPVGSPLSLECTVEGTSNPNLYWYRQAAGRGLQLLFYSVGIGQISSEVPQNLSASRPQDRQFILSSKKLLLSDSGFYLCAWSVLDTQYFGPGTRLTVL.

V usage is TRBV18 and J usage is TRBJ2-3; D might be TRBD2 (5 bases). Trimming shortened V by 2 bases and J by 0 bases, and 9 bases separated the two germline ends. The CDR3 sequence is 15 residues long. Germline CDR1 KGHSH, CDR2 LQKENI. DNA for the CDR3: TGTGCCAGCTCACCAACGGGAACTAGCACAGATACGCAGTATTTT. Its translation is CASSPTGTSTDTQYF.

The V and J genes are TRBV27 and TRBJ2-3; tentative D call: TRBD1 (5 bases). The V end was cut by 6 bases, the J end by 1 base, with 5 bases between. The CDR3 contains 12 residues. Per germline, CDR1 MNHEY and CDR2 SMNVEV (reference sequence). CDR3 region: CASRGGTDTQYF. For the CDR3, the DNA is TGTGCCAGCAGAGGGGGCACAGATACGCAGTATTTT.

In its sample, this clone was seen once. J is TRBJ2-5 and V is TRBV6-1; weak D call: TRBD1 (6 bases). The DNA end favors TRBJ2-7, so the J call may be wrong. CDR1 and CDR2 (germline): MNHNS, SASEGT. The CDR3 has 14 residues. CDR3 coding DNA: TGTGCCAGCACCGGACAGTTATCGGTCCACGAGCAGTACTTC. It yields the protein CASTGQLSVHEQYF.

V and J are TRBV29-1 and TRBJ1-5, with 8 bases lining up with TRBD1. Germline assignment: CDR1 SQVTM and CDR2 ANQGSEA. The CDR3 runs to 11 residues. V lost 7 bases to trimming and J lost 6 bases; unmatched junction nucleotides: 2. The CDR3 here is CSAGQAQPQHF. The CDR3 coding sequence is TGCAGCGCGGGACAGGCTCAGCCCCAGCATTTT.

V and J are TRBV30 and TRBJ1-1; D remains unclear. This CDR3 contains 13 residues. V lost 0 bases and J lost 6, with 11 bases in between. Per the germline V gene, CDR1 is GTSNPN and CDR2 is SVGIG (reference sequence). The CDR3 nucleotides are TGTGCCTGGAGTGTTGTCCGGGTCGCTGAAGCTTTCTTT. Translating it yields CAWSVVRVAEAFF.

This clone was observed a few times. V is TRBV25-1 and J is TRBJ2-3; 9 bases match TRBD2. Germline CDR1 is MGHDK and CDR2 is SYGVNS. This CDR3 comprises 17 residues. V shed 1 base, J shed 4 bases, and the junction held 9 bases outside the gene matches. The DNA of the CDR3 is TGTGCCAGCAGTGAATCAGTTAGCGGGAGTCTCCCAGATACGCAGTATTTT. Its protein is CASSESVSGSLPDTQYF.

The CDR3 DNA is TGCGCCAGCAGCTTGTTCGGCTATGGCTACACCTTC. Translation: CASSLFGYGYTF. The V and J genes are TRBV5-1 and TRBJ1-2; D is unclear. Trimming removed 1 base at V and 4 bases at J, with 5 bases between. Germline loops: CDR1 SGHRS, CDR2 YFSETQ. The CDR3 length is 12 residues. Looking up the rest from reference TRBV5-1 and TRBJ1-2 gives the full variable domain: KAGVTQTPRYLIKTRGQQVTLSCSPISGHRSVSWYQQTPGQGLQFLFEYFSETQRNKGNFPGRFSGRQFSNSRSEMNVSTLELGDSALYLCASSLFGYGYTFGSGTRLTVV.

This clone was detected only once. J is TRBJ2-7 and V is TRBV27, with unresolved D. Trimming left V 3 bases short and J 5 bases short, with 14 bases between. This CDR3 spans 14 amino acids. Germline V gene data show CDR1 as MNHEY and CDR2 as SMNVEV (reference sequence). CDR3 loop: CASSFGFSRHEQYF. CDR3 sequence (DNA): TGTGCCAGCAGTTTCGGCTTCTCTAGGCACGAGCAGTACTTC.

This chain uses TRBV25-1 with TRBJ1-4; a weak D match, TRBD1 (5 bases). This CDR3 contains 16 residues. Germline V gene data show CDR1 as MGHDK and CDR2 as SYGVNS. Trimming stripped 0 bases from V and 6 bases from J, with 14 bases between. CDR3 in amino acids: CASSEYTTARDEKLFF. CDR3 nucleotides: TGTGCCAGCAGTGAATATACGACAGCTAGAGATGAAAAACTGTTTTTT.

The sample holds one count of this clone. V gene TRBV27 combines with J gene TRBJ2-7; D is possibly TRBD1 (6 bases). Trimming took off 4 bases at V and 1 base at J, with 14 bases between the two ends. From germline, CDR1 is MNHEY and CDR2 SMNVEV (reference sequence). The CDR3 runs 15 residues. The CDR3 sequence: CASSYLGQNSYEQYF. The CDR3 coding sequence is TGTGCCAGCAGTTACCTCGGACAGAATTCCTACGAGCAGTACTTC.

This chain uses TRBV15 with TRBJ2-3; TRBD2 might be the D (5 bases). Trimming removed 5 bases from V and 1 base from J, with 13 bases in between. Per the germline V gene, CDR1 is LNHNV and CDR2 is YYDKDF (reference sequence). This CDR3 has 15 amino acids. The DNA of the CDR3 is TGTGCCACCAGCGATGAACAGCGGCGCACAGATACGCAGTATTTT. Translated: CATSDEQRRTDTQYF.

The chain joins TRBV10-3 to TRBJ2-7; 7 bases align to TRBD2. V gave up 3 bases and J gave up 5 bases; unmatched junction bases: 10. The V gene's germline CDR1 is ENHRY and CDR2 SYGVKD. The CDR3 is made up of 15 amino acids. As DNA, the CDR3 is TGTGCCATCAGTGATCTGGGCGGGAGTGGGGACGAGCAGTACTTC. Protein: CAISDLGGSGDEQYF.

In the case of this clone: Because the CDR3's place on the DNA is in doubt, the DNA is left out and the CDR3 is given as listed by TCRdb. V usage is TRBV28 and J usage is TRBJ2-7; the D segment call TRBD2 is taken from the table without a DNA check. Germline CDR1 MDHEN, CDR2 SYDVKM. The CDR3 is 13 amino acids in total, end residues counted. The CDR3 loop reads CASSSSGVWEQYF.

This clone has a single count. The rearrangement joins TRBV6-1 to TRBJ1-2; the D gene is possibly TRBD1 (5 bases). With 0 bases removed from V and 14 bases from J, the gap between germline ends came to 10 bases. CDR1 MNHNS and CDR2 SASEGT come from the germline V gene. The CDR3 covers 11 residues. The CDR3 sequence is CASSEAPGRTF. The CDR3 DNA sequence: TGTGCCAGCAGTGAAGCCCCAGGGAGGACCTTC.